This TCR beta chain was profiled in a study of CD8 T cells in Susac syndrome. The CDR3 spans 12 residues. Germline assignment: CDR1 LGHDT and CDR2 YNNKEL (reference sequence). The germline V and J ends were trimmed by 0 bases and 7 bases, with 6 bases remaining between them. TCR beta sequences were obtained from blood CD8+ and CD4+ T cells. Multiple sclerosis controls were treatment-naive patients with stable or active relapsing-remitting disease. Reverse transcription of about 0.5 to 1 ug RNA used random hexamers. TCRdb re-derived calls from the immunoSEQ multiplex PCR reads in MiXCR, one entry per CDR3 protein. The sample holds approximately 160,000 distinct CDR3 sequences, around 94% seen once.

The V call is TRBV3-1, the J call TRBJ1-1; D unclear. The receptor was isolated from a human donor with multiple sclerosis. Sequenced material: CD4+ T cells from PBMCs. The CDR3 DNA reads as TGTGCCAGCAGCCAAGAAAGCAATGAAGCTTTCTTT. It is translated as CASSQESNEAFF.